Shown below are 8 T cell receptor beta chains from a single sample sequenced in a study of blood T cell repertoires in COVID-19. Some clones are missing from TCRdb's copy, which holds only in-frame ones; the method was immunoSEQ multiplex PCR. The sample includes tens of thousands of clones, approximately 88% of them seen just once. Sequencing input: peripheral blood. These receptors all stem from a human donor in a cohort sampled during active COVID-19.

The rearrangement joins TRBV2 to TRBJ2-5; the D gene is possibly TRBD2 (6 bases). The length of the CDR3 is 15 residues. Germline CDR1 reads SNHLY; CDR2 reads FYNNEI. Trimming removed 7 bases at V and 1 base at J, with 16 bases between. The CDR3, as DNA: TGTGCCAGCAACAAGGGACCTAGCGCCCAAGAGACCCAGTACTTC. Its translation is CASNKGPSAQETQYF.

The CDR3 reads CASSVDEGEQYF. In nucleotides, the CDR3 is TGTGCCAGCAGCGTAGATGAGGGCGAGCAGTACTTC. The rearrangement joins TRBV9 to TRBJ2-7; D possibly corresponds to TRBD2 (5 bases). The CDR3 is made up of 12 amino acids. The V and J ends lost 0 bases and 6 bases respectively, with 7 bases between them. Germline loops: CDR1 SGDLS, CDR2 YYNGEE.

The chain joins TRBV6-5 to TRBJ1-4, with a weak D call TRBD1 (6 bases). Germline V gives CDR1 MNHEY, CDR2 SVGAGI. The V end was cut by 8 bases, the J end by 4 bases, with 11 bases between. This CDR3 contains 13 residues. CDR3 nucleotides: TGTGCCAGCGCCTGGACAGTTAATGAAAAACTGTTTTTT. Protein sequence: CASAWTVNEKLFF.

V and J are TRBV19 and TRBJ1-4; maybe TRBD1 (6 bases). The CDR3 consists of 13 residues. Trimming shortened V by 11 bases and J by 3 bases, and 13 bases separated the two germline ends. The germline CDR1 and CDR2 sequences are LNHDA and SQIVND (reference sequence). The CDR3 protein is CAAGGHANEKLFF. The CDR3 DNA follows: TGTGCCGCCGGGGGGCATGCTAATGAAAAACTGTTTTTT. The entire variable domain, with the rest obtained from reference TRBV19 and TRBJ1-4, is as follows: DGGITQSPKYLFRKEGQNVTLSCEQNLNHDAMYWYRQDPGQGLRLIYYSQIVNDFQKGDIAEGYSVSREKKESFPLTVTSAQKNPTAFYLCAAGGHANEKLFFGSGTQLSVL.

This chain links TRBV28 with TRBJ1-2; no clear D. Trimming shortened V by 7 bases and J by 2 bases, and 8 bases separated the two germline ends. From germline, CDR1 is MDHEN and CDR2 SYDVKM. The CDR3 sequence is 12 residues long. CDR3 sequence reads: CASTGPNYGYTF. CDR3 nucleotides: TGTGCCAGCACGGGTCCCAACTATGGCTACACCTTC.

The gene calls are TRBV28 and TRBJ2-7; TRBD2 is a possible D gene (5 bases). The CDR3 is made up of 14 amino acids. Germline CDR1 MDHEN, CDR2 SYDVKM. Trimming took off 2 bases at V and 2 bases at J, with 10 bases between the two ends. CDR3 in DNA: TGTGCCAGCAGTTTACCGGGAATGGCCTACGAGCAGTACTTC. The encoded protein is CASSLPGMAYEQYF.

The genes are TRBV2 and TRBJ2-5; the match to TRBD2 covers 7 bases. Germline V gene sequence: CDR1 SNHLY, CDR2 FYNNEI. The CDR3 runs 16 residues. V trimming: 7 bases; J trimming: 1 base; junction bases outside the gene matches: 12. CDR3 residues: CASTPDGGGIQETQYF. The DNA of the CDR3 is TGTGCCAGCACTCCGGATGGCGGGGGAATCCAAGAGACCCAGTACTTC.

V usage is TRBV10-3 and J usage is TRBJ2-2; a possible D gene is TRBD1 (6 bases). CDR1 is ENHRY and CDR2 is SYGVKD in the germline V gene. This CDR3 region has 14 residues. Trimming removed 4 bases from V and 4 bases from J, with 10 bases in between. DNA for the CDR3: TGTGCCATCAGTGTAACAGGGTCCACCGGGGAGCTGTTTTTT. Amino acid sequence: CAISVTGSTGELFF.